The present T cell receptor (beta chain) was sequenced within a study of T-cell reconstitution after alpha-beta-depleted transplantation in children. CDR1 is SGHRS, CDR2 YFSETQ, per germline. This CDR3 is 16 amino acids long. The V segment lost 1 base and the J segment 4 bases; nucleotides outside the gene matches: 6. Unique molecular identifiers were used to barcode this TCRbeta library. MiXCR, applied by TCRdb to the PCR reads, yields one record per CDR3 protein. The data hold some 340,000 distinct CDR3 sequences, with approximately 10% observed a single time. Sample: PBMCs from the stem cell graft donor, taken from the stem cell graft. The clonotype comes from a human donor who donated a stem cell graft to a child with acute lymphoblastic leukemia. The J gene is TRBJ2-1, the V gene TRBV5-1; 9 bases agree with TRBD2. For the CDR3, the DNA is TGCGCCAGCAGCTTGTTCGCGGGAGGGCCTTACAATGAGCAGTTCTTC. The encoded protein is CASSLFAGGPYNEQFF.